These T cell receptor beta chains were read from a single sample in a study of blood T cell repertoires in COVID-19. Libraries were prepared by immunoSEQ multiplex PCR; TCRdb keeps only in-frame clonotypes and omits some of them. The sample holds hundreds of thousands of clones, around 90% seen once. The source material was peripheral blood. These receptors were collected from a man in his fifties or sixties who had recovered from COVID-19. Each CDR3 is given with its conserved first and last residue. D genes are given only for firm matches. Not every row has a clone size; where given, it reads once, few, many or a size class.

V gene	clone size	D gene	J gene	CDR3 DNA	CDR3 protein
TRBV30	NA	NA	TRBJ2-1	TGTGCCTGGAGTAAGGATAGCGATAATGAGCAGTTCTTC	CAWSKDSDNEQFF
TRBV19	NA	TRBD1	TRBJ1-5	TGTGCCAGTAGTAGGTCAGGGGGATTACAGCCCCAGCATTTT	CASSRSGGLQPQHF
TRBV3-1/TRBV3-2	NA	NA	TRBJ1-6	TGTGCCAGCAGCCAAGATCTGGGGCAGTCACCCCTCCACTTT	CASSQDLGQSPLHF
TRBV28	NA	NA	TRBJ2-6	TGTGCCAGCAGACTACAGGGATTCGGCTCTGGGGCCAACGTCCTGACTTTC	CASRLQGFGSGANVLTF
TRBV18	NA	TRBD1	TRBJ1-5	TGTGCCAGCTCCCCAGGGGGCCAAAGCAATCAGCCCCAGCATTTT	CASSPGGQSNQPQHF
TRBV5-1	NA	TRBD1	TRBJ1-5	TGCGCCAGCAGCTGGACAGGGGGCAATCAGCCCCAGCATTTT	CASSWTGGNQPQHF
TRBV6-5	NA	NA	TRBJ1-2	TGTGCCAGCAGTCCGAACAGCCTTGGCTACACCTTC	CASSPNSLGYTF
TRBV5-8	NA	NA	TRBJ1-5	TGTGCCAGCAGCCCTCGGGGGTTCAATCAGCCCCAGCATTTT	CASSPRGFNQPQHF
TRBV27	NA	TRBD2	TRBJ2-5	TGTGCCAGCAGTACCTATAGCGGGAGGGCCGGGGAGACCCAGTACTTC	CASSTYSGRAGETQYF
TRBV19	once	NA	TRBJ2-5	TGTGCCAGTAGTATAGAGGAGCTGGGGACCCAGTACTTC	CASSIEELGTQYF
TRBV10-3	NA	NA	TRBJ1-2	TGTGCCATCAGCCAACAGGGTACGATCTATGGCTACACCTTC	CAISQQGTIYGYTF